Listed below are T cell receptor beta chains from one sample, sequenced in a study of T cells after yellow fever vaccination. MiXCR, applied by TCRdb to the 5' RACE reads, yields one record per CDR3 protein. The repertoire includes about 340,000 distinct CDR3 sequences, about 4% of them detected once, and 20% to 25% sits in the top ten. The material was PBMCs, obtained 5 days after the yellow fever booster vaccination. The receptors originated from a man aged 18 to 35 who received the YFV17D yellow fever vaccine. Each CDR3 is given with its conserved first and last residue. D genes are given only for firm matches. Part of the rows lack a size; the others show once, few, many or a class for expanded clones.

clone_size	v_call	j_call	d_call	cdr3_aa	cdr3_nt
.	TRBV6-1	TRBJ1-1	TRBD1	CASSLTGKNTEAFF	TGTGCCAGCAGCCTGACAGGGAAGAACACTGAAGCTTTCTTT
few	TRBV3-1	TRBJ2-2	TRBD2	CASSQLAGANTGELFF	TGTGCCAGCAGCCAGCTAGCGGGGGCGAACACCGGGGAGCTGTTTTTT
few	TRBV4-3	TRBJ2-3	TRBD1	CASSQGARGRGDTQYF	TGCGCCAGCAGCCAAGGAGCCAGGGGGCGTGGAGATACGCAGTATTTT
few	TRBV4-3	TRBJ2-7	.	CASSQRGPSGSYEQYF	TGCGCCAGCAGCCAAAGGGGACCCTCCGGCTCCTACGAGCAGTACTTC
many	TRBV28	TRBJ2-5	.	CASSQSSMTQYF	TGTGCCAGCAGTCAAAGCTCCATGACCCAGTACTTC
.	TRBV20-1	TRBJ1-4	TRBD1	CSARDLDRGYEKLFF	TGCAGTGCTAGAGATCTCGACAGGGGTTATGAAAAACTGTTTTTT
.	TRBV27	TRBJ2-7	.	CASSFFGGPSYEQYF	TGTGCCAGCAGTTTTTTTGGCGGGCCCTCCTACGAGCAGTACTTC
few	TRBV5-6	TRBJ2-5	.	CASIPAGLYGGTQYF	TGTGCCAGCATCCCTGCAGGGCTGTATGGTGGGACCCAGTACTTC
few	TRBV6-6	TRBJ2-7	.	CASRQAAGSYEQYF	TGTGCCAGCAGGCAGGCGGCAGGGTCCTACGAGCAGTACTTC
many	TRBV20-1	TRBJ2-2	.	CSPMAPGTGELFF	TGCAGTCCAATGGCCCCTGGCACCGGGGAGCTGTTTTTT
.	TRBV4-1	TRBJ1-5	.	CASSQFGGGQPQHF	TGCGCCAGCAGCCAATTCGGGGGAGGTCAGCCCCAGCATTTT
few	TRBV6-1	TRBJ2-5	.	CASSDWGSQETQYF	TGTGCCAGCAGTGACTGGGGCAGCCAAGAGACCCAGTACTTC
many	TRBV5-1	TRBJ2-4	TRBD1	CASSLLTGGDNIQYF	TGCGCCAGCAGCTTGTTGACAGGGGGCGATAACATTCAGTACTTC
few	TRBV5-5	TRBJ1-6	TRBD1	CASSLMDRASPLHF	TGTGCCAGCAGCTTGATGGACAGGGCTTCACCCCTCCACTTT
few	TRBV12-5	TRBJ1-1	.	CASGLVSRGKTEAFF	TGTGCTAGTGGTTTGGTCAGCAGGGGAAAAACTGAAGCTTTCTTT
.	TRBV5-5	TRBJ2-7	TRBD2	CASSLRRGVNNEQYF	TGTGCCAGCAGCTTGAGGCGGGGGGTTAACAACGAGCAGTACTTC
few	TRBV5-1	TRBJ2-3	TRBD2	CASSLRLAGDTQYF	TGCGCCAGCAGCTTGAGACTAGCAGGGGATACGCAGTATTTT
.	TRBV30	TRBJ1-2	.	CAWSVGRFHGYTF	TGTGCCTGGAGTGTTGGCAGGTTCCATGGCTACACCTTC
few	TRBV5-1	TRBJ2-3	.	CASSFGRGADTQYF	TGCGCCAGCAGCTTCGGGCGAGGGGCAGATACGCAGTATTTT
.	TRBV5-1	TRBJ2-3	.	CASSLRADTDTQYF	TGCGCCAGCAGCCTTCGGGCGGACACAGATACGCAGTATTTT
few	TRBV6-5	TRBJ1-6	.	CASSYSREGSSYNSPLHF	TGTGCCAGCAGTTACTCGAGAGAGGGGAGCTCCTATAATTCACCCCTCCACTTT
few	TRBV7-2	TRBJ1-4	.	CASSLRRNNEKLFF	TGTGCCAGCAGCTTACGGAGAAATAATGAAAAACTGTTTTTT
.	TRBV6-1	TRBJ1-4	.	CASNKEQSLAKLFF	TGTGCCAGCAATAAAGAACAGTCCTTGGCAAAACTGTTTTTT
few	TRBV11-2	TRBJ2-5	.	CASSLSDQETQYF	TGTGCCAGCAGCTTATCGGACCAAGAGACCCAGTACTTC
.	TRBV12-3/TRBV12-4	TRBJ2-1	.	CASSLGSYTEQFF	TGTGCCAGCAGTTTGGGGTCCTACACTGAGCAGTTCTTC
many	TRBV5-8	TRBJ1-1	.	CASSPRGGRANTEAFF	TGTGCCAGCAGCCCTCGGGGAGGCAGGGCGAACACTGAAGCTTTCTTT
few	TRBV7-2	TRBJ2-3	TRBD2	CASSVPLSGGASDTQYF	TGTGCCAGCAGCGTCCCCCTTAGCGGGGGGGCATCAGATACGCAGTATTTT